These T cell receptor beta chains were read from a single sample in a study of T cells in localized non-small cell lung cancer. Clones were sequenced by immunoSEQ multiplex PCR, and TCRdb holds only the in-frame ones, with some missing. The table lists about 130,000 clones, about 90% of them singletons, with around 1.7% in the top ten. Sequencing was performed on peripheral blood, taken before any cancer treatment. The receptors stem from a female donor at least 60 years old with stage I lung adenocarcinoma. Both conserved end residues are part of each CDR3.

j_call v_call cdr3_aa
TRBJ2-2 TRBV27 CASSLALADIGELFF
TRBJ1-2 TRBV7-9 CASSLPPGGGYTF
TRBJ2-7 TRBV2 CASSGGGRSYEQYF
TRBJ2-3 TRBV7-8 CASSLAKTSGIFTDTQYF
TRBJ2-1 TRBV30 CTCSQFHEQFF
TRBJ2-3 TRBV6-5 CASSYRGVLKDTQYF
TRBJ2-1 TRBV4-2 CASSQATSGTYNEQFF
TRBJ2-7 TRBV6-6 CASSYPQETYEQYF
TRBJ2-2 TRBV9 CASSVTRGSGELFF
TRBJ1-2 TRBV28 CASGDTSGRSTNYGYTF
TRBJ1-2 TRBV7-3 CASSLQGDGYTF
TRBJ2-7 TRBV6-8 CANYQRRVSYEQYF
TRBJ2-5 TRBV4-2 CASSQDQMGLWETQYF
TRBJ2-5 TRBV20-1 CSARDIGTQYF
TRBJ1-3 TRBV7-3 CASSLMGTGGNTIYF
TRBJ1-1 TRBV2 CASSVGGQPYTEAFF
TRBJ2-2 TRBV10-2 CASSESKKAGGSGELFF
TRBJ2-5 TRBV5-1 CASSRTGGQETQYF
TRBJ2-7 TRBV11-2 CASSLDLFGEQYF
TRBJ2-1 TRBV30 CAWSVTGSNEQFF
TRBJ1-1 TRBV6-6 CASITGTGRGNTEAFF
TRBJ2-1 TRBV6-6 CASSYRLAGYNEQFF
TRBJ1-2 TRBV7-6 CASSPGQGLHYGYTF
TRBJ2-1 TRBV7-2 CASSHRTSGSNYNEQFF
TRBJ1-1 TRBV11-3 CASSATVNTEAFF
TRBJ2-3 TRBV5-6 CASSFSAGVGDTQYF
TRBJ2-2 TRBV6-5 CASKGGGVTGELFF
TRBJ2-7 TRBV5-8 CASSSSGRYEQYF
TRBJ2-1 TRBV4-2 CASSPPSGSYNEQFF
TRBJ2-4 TRBV28 CASNAGNLNIQYF
TRBJ1-1 TRBV5-1 CASSLQGVNTEAFF
TRBJ1-3 TRBV5-1 CASSAVGIGNTIYF
TRBJ2-7 TRBV5-1 CASRGLAGVEEQYF
TRBJ2-4 TRBV5-4 CASSEPGLAGLNIQYF
TRBJ2-5 TRBV10-3 CAISDFTGSETQYF
TRBJ1-1 TRBV21-1 CASSETSLREAFF
TRBJ2-5 TRBV7-8 CASSRRPWSEETQYF
TRBJ1-1 TRBV19 CGTRGLQEAEAFF
TRBJ1-1 TRBV29-1 CSSRTDKGTEAFF
TRBJ2-1 TRBV10-3 CAISVSGRAEEQFF
TRBJ2-1 TRBV28 CAIAGRSYNEQFF
TRBJ2-3 TRBV9 CASSVLSSGATDTQYF
- TRBV4-1 CASSQAGTHYEQYF
TRBJ1-4 TRBV7-6 CASSLSPGYNEKLFF
TRBJ2-7 TRBV27 CASSPNPSGTSYEQYF
TRBJ2-7 TRBV30 CAWSKGGESEQYF
TRBJ2-2 TRBV27 CAIPTGELFF
TRBJ1-2 TRBV28 CASSPSGLSGYTF
TRBJ2-1 TRBV29-1 CSASGLTANEQFF
TRBJ2-7 TRBV7-9 CASRTGGASYEQYF
TRBJ1-1 TRBV28 CASSLKRGWTEAFF
TRBJ2-1 TRBV5-1 CASSSGTSGLNNEQFF
TRBJ1-2 TRBV5-6 CASSYRDRYGYTF
TRBJ2-7 TRBV11-2 CASRPQGHNEQYF
TRBJ2-5 TRBV19 CASSTLFAGGQETQYF
TRBJ2-5 TRBV6-1 CASSDWNRGSVETQYF